A single sample is the source of the 22 T cell receptor beta chains below, sequenced in a study of blood T cell repertoires in COVID-19. The repertoire was sequenced with immunoSEQ multiplex PCR; TCRdb's copy has only in-frame clones and lacks some. This sample has around 29,000 clones; 77% occur once, and the top ten carry 7% to 8.5%. Source material: peripheral blood. Receptors originate from a woman between 70 and 85 years old with active or convalescent COVID-19.

The rearrangement links TRBV7-3 to TRBJ1-1; D remains unclear. V lost 1 base and J lost 4, with 7 bases in between. The germline V gene encodes CDR1 SGHTA and CDR2 FQGTGA. The CDR3 has 13 residues. The CDR3 DNA reads TGTGCCAGCAGCTTAAGGGAGGGCACTGAAGCTTTCTTT. Translated: CASSLREGTEAFF.

The chain links TRBV6-1 to TRBJ1-2, with 7 bases matching TRBD1. This CDR3 is 14 amino acids long. CDR1 is MNHNS and CDR2 is SASEGT in the germline V gene. J was trimmed by 7 bases and V by 3 bases; bases with no gene match: 8. In DNA form, the CDR3 reads TGTGCCAGCAGTGAGAATATTAGGGGGCCTGGCTACACCTTC. Amino acids: CASSENIRGPGYTF.

The V gene is TRBV6-5, the J gene TRBJ1-1; maybe TRBD1 (5 bases). The germline V gene encodes CDR1 MNHEY and CDR2 SVGAGI. The CDR3 has 14 residues. Trimming removed 0 bases from V and 4 bases from J, with 9 bases in between. Here the CDR3 reads CASSYSGGSTEAFF. The CDR3 DNA sequence: TGTGCCAGCAGTTACTCTGGGGGGTCCACTGAAGCTTTCTTT.

The J gene is TRBJ2-1, the V gene TRBV6-2 or TRBV6-3, with 10 bases fitting TRBD2. The CDR3 is 15 amino acids. The germline V gene has CDR1 MNHEY and CDR2 SVGEGT. J gave up 5 bases and V 6 bases, and 7 bases lay outside the gene matches. The CDR3 nucleotides are TGTGCCAGCAGACCTAGCGGGAGTGGCAACAATGAGCAGTTCTTC. It yields the protein CASRPSGSGNNEQFF.

The CDR3 DNA is TGTGCCAGCAGCAATTTTAGCGGGAGAGGCAGAAATGAGCAGTTCTTC. Its translation: CASSNFSGRGRNEQFF. The chain joins TRBV21-1 to TRBJ2-1; the DNA was not used to check the table's D call, TRBD2. TRBV21-1 corresponds to a pseudogene. CDR3 size: 16 residues.

The chain employs TRBV11-3 and TRBJ2-3, with 8 positions matching TRBD1. With V trimmed by 8 bases and J by 4 bases, 14 bases remained unmatched. Germline lookup yields CDR1 SGHNT and CDR2 YENEEA. The CDR3 is 16 residues long. As DNA, the CDR3 is TGTGCCAGCGCAGACAGGGGTCCCGGGTACGCAGATACGCAGTATTTT. This codes for CASADRGPGYADTQYF.

The chain joins TRBV5-4 to TRBJ1-2, with D possibly matching TRBD1 (6 bases). The germline V gene encodes CDR1 SGHNT and CDR2 YYREEE (reference sequence). The CDR3 has 14 amino acids. Trimming removed 0 bases at V and 4 bases at J, with 10 bases between. CDR3 residues: CASSLGTVAYGYTF. The CDR3 bases are TGTGCCAGCAGCTTGGGGACAGTCGCCTATGGCTACACCTTC.

This chain joins TRBV4-1 and TRBJ2-5, with D unclear. Trimming took off 4 bases at V and 2 bases at J, with 17 bases between the two ends. The CDR3 length is 16 residues. Germline CDR1 MGHRA, CDR2 YSYEKL. The CDR3 here is CASSPGSSSRQETQYF. In nucleotides, the CDR3 is TGCGCCAGCAGCCCCGGGTCATCCTCGAGGCAAGAGACCCAGTACTTC.

This clone was detected a few times. The chain is built from TRBV12-3 or TRBV12-4 and TRBJ1-2; possibly TRBD1 for D (6 bases). V lost 6 bases, J lost 2 bases, and 10 bases lay in between. CDR3 length: 13 amino acids. The CDR3 protein is CASRGQMNYGYTF. In nucleotides, the CDR3 is TGTGCCAGCAGAGGACAGATGAACTATGGCTACACCTTC.

The chain carries TRBV5-1 and TRBJ1-2, with 10 bases identical to TRBD1. Germline CDR1 and CDR2: SGHRS and YFSETQ. Trimming cost V 5 bases and J 0 bases; bases outside gene matches: 4. The CDR3 is made up of 15 amino acids. The DNA for the CDR3 is TGCGCCAGCAGAACGGGACAGGGGTCTAACTATGGCTACACCTTC. Its translation is CASRTGQGSNYGYTF.

The chain employs TRBV19 and TRBJ1-5; no definite D call. This CDR3 region has 13 residues. With 4 bases removed from V and 5 bases from J, the gap between germline ends came to 9 bases. Per germline, CDR1 LNHDA and CDR2 SQIVND (reference sequence). The CDR3 sequence: CASSNGLDQPQHF. In DNA, the CDR3 is TGTGCCAGTAGTAACGGGTTGGATCAGCCCCAGCATTTT. Full variable domain (outside the CDR3, taken from reference TRBV19 and TRBJ1-5): DGGITQSPKYLFRKEGQNVTLSCEQNLNHDAMYWYRQDPGQGLRLIYYSQIVNDFQKGDIAEGYSVSREKKESFPLTVTSAQKNPTAFYLCASSNGLDQPQHFGDGTRLSIL.

The V gene is TRBV11-3, the J gene TRBJ2-2; 11 nucleotides align to TRBD2. CDR1 SGHNT and CDR2 YENEEA come from the germline V gene. This CDR3 has 16 residues. V shed 5 bases, J shed 7 bases, and the junction held 9 bases outside the gene matches. CDR3 region: CASSPIAGGQVGELFF. The CDR3 DNA follows: TGTGCCAGCAGCCCTATAGCGGGAGGGCAAGTCGGGGAGCTGTTTTTT.

The rearrangement links TRBV11-2 to TRBJ1-2, with TRBD1 matching over 7 bases. The CDR3 length is 15 residues. The germline V gene has CDR1 SGHAT and CDR2 FQNNGV. The trim removed 5 bases at V and 8 bases at J, leaving 14 bases unmatched. The CDR3 here is CASSVTGAVWRGYTF. The CDR3 DNA is TGTGCCAGCAGCGTCACAGGGGCAGTTTGGCGCGGCTACACCTTC. The full variable domain, rest sourced from reference TRBV11-2 and TRBJ1-2, is EAGVAQSPRYKIIEKRQSVAFWCNPISGHATLYWYQQILGQGPKLLIQFQNNGVVDDSQLPKDRFSAERLKGVDSTLKIQPAKLEDSAVYLCASSVTGAVWRGYTFGSGTRLTVV.

This chain uses TRBV7-2 with TRBJ2-1; 9 bases are shared with TRBD2. V was clipped by 5 bases and J by 7 bases; unmatched bases: 6. There are 14 residues in the CDR3. Germline V lookup: CDR1 SGHTA, CDR2 FQGNSA. In DNA form, the CDR3 reads TGTGCCAGCAGCAAGGGACTAGCCTCGAATGAGCAGTTCTTC. This sequence encodes CASSKGLASNEQFF.

The rearrangement links TRBV10-3 to TRBJ1-1; 9 nucleotides agree with TRBD1. Germline-derived CDR1 and CDR2 are ENHRY and SYGVKD. This CDR3 region has 16 residues. V lost 6 bases, J lost 4 bases, and 12 bases stayed unmatched. CDR3 DNA: TGTGCCATCAGAGAAACAGGGGGCGGGGGGAGCACTGAAGCTTTCTTT. Its translation is CAIRETGGGGSTEAFF.

This chain links TRBV4-1 with TRBJ2-5; D gene unclear. Trimming shortened V by 1 base and J by 3 bases, and 6 bases separated the two germline ends. CDR1 MGHRA and CDR2 YSYEKL come from the germline V gene. This CDR3 region has 13 residues. This CDR3 is CASSQGLEETQYF. CDR3 bases: TGCGCCAGCAGCCAAGGGCTAGAAGAGACCCAGTACTTC.

J is TRBJ2-2 and V is TRBV18, with 8 bases identical to TRBD1. The length of the CDR3 is 17 residues. V lost 3 bases, J lost 6 bases, and 12 bases stayed unmatched. From germline, CDR1 is KGHSH and CDR2 LQKENI. The CDR3 sequence is CASSPSGGTGRAGELFF. The CDR3 DNA sequence: TGTGCCAGCTCACCCTCCGGCGGGACAGGACGGGCCGGGGAGCTGTTTTTT.

This chain joins TRBV6-6 and TRBJ2-7; 9 positions match TRBD2. CDR3 size: 16 residues. V shed 0 bases, J shed 5 bases, and the junction held 8 bases outside the gene matches. CDR1 is MNHNY and CDR2 is SVGAGI in the germline V gene (reference sequence). The CDR3 DNA sequence: TGTGCCAGCAGTTACTCGTTTAGCGGGAGAAGCGACGAGCAGTACTTC. Translated: CASSYSFSGRSDEQYF.

The chain combines TRBV9 with TRBJ2-5; 7 bases fit TRBD2. V dropped 0 bases and J dropped 2; count of bases not matched to a gene: 4. In germline, CDR1 is SGDLS, CDR2 YYNGEE. The CDR3 has 15 residues. CDR3 sequence reads: CASSVVGSGQETQYF. The DNA for the CDR3 is TGTGCCAGCAGCGTAGTAGGTAGCGGGCAAGAGACCCAGTACTTC.

The rearrangement uses TRBV7-2 and TRBJ2-3; perhaps TRBD2 as D (5 bases). Trimming took 1 base from V and 7 from J, leaving 12 bases between them. CDR3 length equals 14 residues. Germline V gene lookup returns CDR1 SGHTA and CDR2 FQGNSA. Here the CDR3 DNA reads TGTGCCAGCAGCTTAGATGCTAGCATGAATACGCAGTATTTT. This codes for CASSLDASMNTQYF.

The sample holds a few counts of this clone. V usage is TRBV7-9 and J usage is TRBJ1-2, with TRBD1 matching over 7 bases. This CDR3 spans 13 amino acids. With V trimmed by 8 bases and J by 8 bases, 11 bases remained unmatched. Germline V gives CDR1 SEHNR, CDR2 FQNEAQ (reference sequence). CDR3 amino acids: CASGGTDQGGYTF. DNA for the CDR3: TGTGCCAGCGGGGGGACAGACCAAGGGGGCTACACCTTC. Combining the CDR3 with reference TRBV7-9 and TRBJ1-2 gives the whole variable domain DTGVSQNPRHKITKRGQNVTFRCDPISEHNRLYWYRQTLGQGPEFLTYFQNEAQLEKSRLLSDRFSAERPKGSFSTLEIQRTEQGDSAMYLCASGGTDQGGYTFGSGTRLTVV.

The chain carries TRBV10-3 and TRBJ1-5, with 7 nucleotides matching TRBD1. Germline assignment: CDR1 ENHRY and CDR2 SYGVKD. The V gene end was trimmed by 11 bases and the J gene end by 4 bases; junction bases not matched to a gene: 8. There are 13 residues in the CDR3. CDR3: CASRQGQNQPQHF. CDR3 bases: TGTGCCTCCCGACAGGGCCAGAATCAGCCCCAGCATTTT.